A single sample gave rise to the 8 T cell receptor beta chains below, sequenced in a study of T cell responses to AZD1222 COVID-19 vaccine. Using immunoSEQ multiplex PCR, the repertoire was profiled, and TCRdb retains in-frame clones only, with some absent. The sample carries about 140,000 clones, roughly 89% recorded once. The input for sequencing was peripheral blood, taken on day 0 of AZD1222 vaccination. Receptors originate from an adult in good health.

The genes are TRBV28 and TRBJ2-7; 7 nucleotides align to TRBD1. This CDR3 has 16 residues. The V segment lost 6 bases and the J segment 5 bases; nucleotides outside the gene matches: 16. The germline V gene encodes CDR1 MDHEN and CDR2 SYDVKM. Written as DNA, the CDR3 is TGTGCCAGCAGAAATCAACAGGGGTTAGGGAGCAACGAGCAGTACTTC. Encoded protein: CASRNQQGLGSNEQYF.

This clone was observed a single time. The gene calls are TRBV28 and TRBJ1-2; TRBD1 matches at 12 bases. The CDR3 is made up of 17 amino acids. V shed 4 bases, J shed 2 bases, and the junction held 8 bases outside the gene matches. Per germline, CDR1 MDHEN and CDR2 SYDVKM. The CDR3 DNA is TGTGCCAGCAGTTCACCGGGACAGGGGGCGATGAACTATGGCTACACCTTC. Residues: CASSSPGQGAMNYGYTF.

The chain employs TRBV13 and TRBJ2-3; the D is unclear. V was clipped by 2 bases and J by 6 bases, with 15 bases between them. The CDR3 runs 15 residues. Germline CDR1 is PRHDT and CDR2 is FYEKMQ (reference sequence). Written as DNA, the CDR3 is TGTGCCAGCAGCTTAAGGTTAACCCATGGGGATACGCAGTATTTT. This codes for CASSLRLTHGDTQYF.

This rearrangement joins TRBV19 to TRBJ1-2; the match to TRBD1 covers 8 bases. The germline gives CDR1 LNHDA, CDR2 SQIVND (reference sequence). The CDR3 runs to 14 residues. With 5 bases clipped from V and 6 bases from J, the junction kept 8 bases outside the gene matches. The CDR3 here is CASSPRTGSDGYTF. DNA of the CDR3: TGTGCCAGTAGTCCCCGGACAGGGTCTGATGGCTACACCTTC.

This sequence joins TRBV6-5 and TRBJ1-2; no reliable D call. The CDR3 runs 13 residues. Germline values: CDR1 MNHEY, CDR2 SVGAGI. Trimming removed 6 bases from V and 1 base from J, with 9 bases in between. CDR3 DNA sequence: TGTGCCAGCAGCCTCCAGGTTAACTATGGCTACACCTTC. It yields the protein CASSLQVNYGYTF.

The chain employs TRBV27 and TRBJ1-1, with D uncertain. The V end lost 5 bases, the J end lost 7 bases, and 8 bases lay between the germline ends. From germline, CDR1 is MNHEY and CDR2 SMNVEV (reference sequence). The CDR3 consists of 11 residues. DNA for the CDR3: TGTGCCAGCAGTGGGGTTGGTGAAGCTTTCTTT. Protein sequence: CASSGVGEAFF.

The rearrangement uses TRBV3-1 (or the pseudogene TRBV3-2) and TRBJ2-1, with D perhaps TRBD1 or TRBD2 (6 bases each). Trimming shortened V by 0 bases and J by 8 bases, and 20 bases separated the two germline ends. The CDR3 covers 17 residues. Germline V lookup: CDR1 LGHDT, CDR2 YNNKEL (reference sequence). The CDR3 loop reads CASSQDRTGGRGYEQFF. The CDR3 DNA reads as TGTGCCAGCAGCCAAGATCGGACCGGGGGCAGGGGCTATGAGCAGTTCTTC.

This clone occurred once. The CDR3 here is CASSILGQLGNQPQHF. CDR3 coding DNA: TGTGCCAGTAGTATCTTGGGACAGTTGGGCAATCAGCCCCAGCATTTT. This rearrangement joins TRBV19 to TRBJ1-5; the match to TRBD1 covers 7 bases. V gave up 3 bases and J gave up 2 bases; unmatched junction bases: 7. Germline-derived CDR1 and CDR2 are LNHDA and SQIVND (reference sequence). The CDR3 totals 16 residues.